The 21 T cell receptor beta chains presented below share a single source sample, sequenced in a study of long-term antiretroviral therapy in people with HIV (dated by TCRdb to between 2021 and 2024). The immunoSEQ hsTCRB v3.0 assay was used at survey level resolution for TRB variable region sequencing. TCRdb took over this immuneACCESS table, retaining in-frame rearrangements with V and J assigned. Such tables are incomplete; in checked studies, under half of the missing clones stem from an unresolved V gene, and the remainder is unexplained. The sample table holds tens of thousands of clones, of which about 86% were seen once. Clones ranked in the top ten supply under 5.5% of the sample. Sequencing was performed on unsorted PBMCs, taken just over 2.6 years after starting antiretroviral therapy. The receptors here all came from a man aged 35 to 55 with HIV.

The J gene is TRBJ2-1, the V gene TRBV6-4; TRBD2 matches at 9 bases. Germline V gene data show CDR1 as MRHNA and CDR2 as SNTAGT. This CDR3 spans 16 amino acids. V gave up 4 bases and J gave up 7 bases; unmatched junction bases: 11. The CDR3 protein is CASSADSGSPANEQFF. For the CDR3, the DNA is TGTGCCAGCAGTGCTGATAGCGGGAGCCCCGCGAATGAGCAGTTCTTC.

V usage is TRBV30 and J usage is TRBJ1-2, with D uncertain. V was clipped by 3 bases and J by 2 bases, with 13 bases between them. The CDR3 covers 14 residues. Germline CDR1 reads GTSNPN; CDR2 reads SVGIG (reference sequence). This CDR3 reads CAWSSVNGNYGYTF. The CDR3, as DNA: TGTGCCTGGAGCTCAGTTAATGGGAACTATGGCTACACCTTC.

The chain is built from TRBV27 and TRBJ2-7; TRBD1 matches 8 bases. Germline V gives CDR1 MNHEY, CDR2 SMNVEV (reference sequence). The CDR3 consists of 15 residues. The J segment lost 5 bases and the V segment lost 3 bases, leaving 9 bases of the junction unmatched. As DNA, the CDR3 is TGTGCCAGCAGTTTTGGGACAGGTGTTACCCACGAGCAGTACTTC. Its translation is CASSFGTGVTHEQYF.

The rearrangement links TRBV4-3 to TRBJ2-1; 7 bases agree with TRBD1. Per the germline V gene, CDR1 is LGHNA and CDR2 is YSLEER. The CDR3 has 13 amino acids. The J segment lost 6 bases and the V segment lost 8 bases, leaving 7 bases of the junction unmatched. The CDR3 nucleotides read TGCGCCAGCGGGAGACAGGGCCGCAATGAGCAGTTCTTC. Translating gives CASGRQGRNEQFF.

V is TRBV4-1 and J is TRBJ1-1; D ambiguous. Trimming stripped 4 bases from V and 6 bases from J, with 18 bases between. The CDR3 has 15 residues. The germline V gene encodes CDR1 MGHRA and CDR2 YSYEKL. The CDR3 bases are TGCGCCAGCAGCCTTTTTTCCGGGGTTTCATCTGAAGCTTTCTTT. Its protein product is CASSLFSGVSSEAFF.

This chain joins TRBV9 and TRBJ1-2; D ambiguous. Between the trimmed V and J ends, which lost 0 bases and 5 bases, there was a span of 14 bases. CDR1 is SGDLS, CDR2 YYNGEE, per germline. The CDR3 runs 15 residues. The chain's CDR3 is CASSVAPGREYGYTF. CDR3 nucleotide sequence: TGTGCCAGCAGCGTAGCACCAGGAAGAGAATATGGCTACACCTTC.

This rearrangement joins TRBV19 to TRBJ2-7; possibly TRBD1 for D (6 bases). The CDR3 extends over 15 amino acids. Trimming removed 10 bases at V and 4 bases at J, with 23 bases between. Germline CDR1 LNHDA, CDR2 SQIVND (reference sequence). The chain's CDR3 is CATKGGPSEGYEQYF. The CDR3 coding sequence is TGTGCCACCAAAGGGGGACCATCCGAGGGTTACGAGCAGTACTTC.

The chain links TRBV5-1 to TRBJ1-4; a possible D gene is TRBD1 (5 bases). Between the trimmed V and J ends, which lost 4 bases and 8 bases, there was a span of 18 bases. The germline V gene encodes CDR1 SGHRS and CDR2 YFSETQ. The CDR3 spans 15 residues. CDR3 loop: CASSPQRARDEKLFF. For the CDR3, the DNA is TGCGCCAGCAGCCCCCAAAGGGCGCGGGACGAAAAACTGTTTTTT.

The J gene is TRBJ1-3, the V gene TRBV10-3, with no clear D. Trimming cost V 0 bases and J 5 bases, with 11 bases left between them. The CDR3 loop spans 15 amino acids. Germline-derived CDR1 and CDR2 are ENHRY and SYGVKD. The CDR3 protein is CAISESTITRNTIYF. As DNA, the CDR3 is TGTGCCATCAGTGAGTCGACGATAACCCGAAACACCATATATTTT.

The rearrangement joins TRBV7-2 to TRBJ2-3, with 11 bases lining up with TRBD2. The CDR3 is 16 amino acids. Trimming cost V 3 bases and J 0 bases; bases outside gene matches: 2. Looked up from germline, CDR1 is SGHTA and CDR2 is FQGNSA. CDR3 sequence reads: CASSLTSGASTDTQYF. In nucleotides, the CDR3 is TGTGCCAGCAGCTTGACTAGCGGGGCGAGCACAGATACGCAGTATTTT. The full variable domain, in which reference TRBV7-2 and TRBJ2-3 provide the parts outside the CDR3, is GAGVSQSPSNKVTEKGKDVELRCDPISGHTALYWYRQSLGQGLEFLIYFQGNSAPDKSGLPSDRFSAERTGGSVSTLTIQRTQQEDSAVYLCASSLTSGASTDTQYFGPGTRLTVL.

V and J are TRBV27 and TRBJ1-2; 10 bases are a match to TRBD1. CDR3 length: 15 residues. CDR1 is MNHEY, CDR2 SMNVEV, per germline (reference sequence). The V gene end was trimmed by 5 bases and the J gene end by 5 bases; junction bases not matched to a gene: 8. The CDR3 region has the DNA TGTGCCAGCAGTCCCCGCCGGACAGGGGGATATGGCTACACCTTC. Translation: CASSPRRTGGYGYTF.

The V call is TRBV9, the J call TRBJ2-7; possible D gene TRBD2, 6 bases. V shed 4 bases and J shed 3 bases, with 11 bases lying between them. Germline-derived CDR1 and CDR2 are SGDLS and YYNGEE. The CDR3 length is 13 residues. CDR3 residues: CASSPRRGYEQYF. CDR3 nucleotide sequence: TGTGCCAGCAGCCCCCGGAGGGGCTACGAGCAGTACTTC.

The table lists this clone with a count of one. The chain employs TRBV5-1 and TRBJ2-5; D ambiguous. This CDR3 region has 13 residues. V was pared by 4 bases and J by 5 bases, with 12 bases between. In germline, CDR1 is SGHRS, CDR2 YFSETQ. The CDR3 DNA is TGCGCCAGCAGCCCTTTGAGTTTGGAGACCCAGTACTTC. It specifies CASSPLSLETQYF.

V gene TRBV28 combines with J gene TRBJ2-7; D unresolved. The CDR3 extends over 11 amino acids. Germline CDR1 MDHEN, CDR2 SYDVKM. Trimming shortened V by 6 bases and J by 3 bases, and 6 bases separated the two germline ends. The CDR3 spells CASSHSYEQYF. CDR3 nucleotide sequence: TGTGCCAGCAGCCATAGCTACGAGCAGTACTTC.

By share, this clone counts as medium-sized (0.01 to 0.1%). V usage is TRBV7-3 and J usage is TRBJ2-7; tentative D call: TRBD2 (6 bases). The CDR3 covers 14 residues. Trimming left V 4 bases short and J 5 bases short, with 15 bases between. The V gene's germline CDR1 is SGHTA and CDR2 FQGTGA. The DNA for the CDR3 is TGTGCCAGCAGCTCAGTCCCGGGAGTTGACGAGCAGTACTTC. Translating it yields CASSSVPGVDEQYF.

This clone was seen just once. This chain links TRBV19 with TRBJ1-6; D is unresolved. CDR1 and CDR2 from the germline V gene are LNHDA and SQIVND (reference sequence). The V gene lost 1 base and the J gene lost 8 bases, with 6 bases spanning the gap. CDR3 length: 13 residues. CDR3 bases: TGTGCCAGTAGTATAGGGTCACATTCACCCCTCCACTTT. It yields the protein CASSIGSHSPLHF. The entire variable domain, with the rest obtained from reference TRBV19 and TRBJ1-6, is as follows: DGGITQSPKYLFRKEGQNVTLSCEQNLNHDAMYWYRQDPGQGLRLIYYSQIVNDFQKGDIAEGYSVSREKKESFPLTVTSAQKNPTAFYLCASSIGSHSPLHFGNGTRLTVT.

The genes are TRBV7-2 and TRBJ1-5; the D is unclear. In germline, CDR1 is SGHTA, CDR2 FQGNSA. The CDR3 has 15 amino acids. V lost 3 bases, J lost 0 bases, and 9 bases lay in between. CDR3 nucleotides: TGTGCCAGCAGCTTTGACGGAAATAGCAATCAGCCCCAGCATTTT. Protein product: CASSFDGNSNQPQHF. Full variable domain (missing parts from reference TRBV7-2 and TRBJ1-5): GAGVSQSPSNKVTEKGKDVELRCDPISGHTALYWYRQSLGQGLEFLIYFQGNSAPDKSGLPSDRFSAERTGGSVSTLTIQRTQQEDSAVYLCASSFDGNSNQPQHFGDGTRLSIL.

This clone was seen once. This chain joins TRBV9 and TRBJ2-2; D is unclear. The V gene lost 1 base and the J gene lost 3 bases, with 1 base spanning the gap. Germline loops: CDR1 SGDLS, CDR2 YYNGEE. The CDR3 is 12 residues long. The CDR3 DNA follows: TGTGCCAGCAGCGTATACACCGGGGAGCTGTTTTTT. Translating gives CASSVYTGELFF. The full variable domain, with the rest looked up from reference TRBV9 and TRBJ2-2, is DSGVTQTPKHLITATGQRVTLRCSPRSGDLSVYWYQQSLDQGLQFLIQYYNGEERAKGNILERFSAQQFPDLHSELNLSSLELGDSALYFCASSVYTGELFFGEGSRLTVL.

The chain carries TRBV11-2 and TRBJ2-7; D not resolved. Trimming removed 8 bases from V and 4 bases from J, with 6 bases in between. The CDR3 runs to 10 residues. The germline CDR1 and CDR2 sequences are SGHAT and FQNNGV. CDR3 protein: CASGPYEQYF. CDR3 sequence (DNA): TGTGCCAGCGGACCTTACGAGCAGTACTTC.

The chain carries TRBV4-3 and TRBJ2-3; no reliable D call. V lost 3 bases and J lost 1, with 8 bases in between. CDR3 length: 14 amino acids. Germline CDR1 reads LGHNA; CDR2 reads YSLEER. The CDR3 protein is CASSQGSRTDTQYF. Here the CDR3 DNA reads TGCGCCAGCAGCCAGGGATCGCGCACAGATACGCAGTATTTT.

The chain couples TRBV7-2 to TRBJ2-6; no definite D call. Trimming shortened V by 5 bases and J by 2 bases, and 10 bases separated the two germline ends. The length of the CDR3 is 15 residues. CDR1 is SGHTA, CDR2 FQGNSA, per germline. CDR3 nucleotides: TGTGCCAGCAGCCAACAGTGGGCTGGGGCCAACGTCCTGACTTTC. It encodes CASSQQWAGANVLTF.